These 21 T cell receptor beta chains came from one sample sequenced in a study of cytomegalovirus exposure and HLA in healthy donors. With 60 Vbeta and 13 Jbeta primers, the PCR was carried out. Data came from immunoSEQ multiplex PCR; TCRdb stores just in-frame clones and leaves some out. The sample has about 160,000 clones, approximately 88% seen once. Input material: PBMCs. The receptors originated from a boy between 2 and 10 years old in good health and CMV-seronegative.

This chain links TRBV5-1 with TRBJ2-5, with D maybe TRBD2 (5 bases). Germline values: CDR1 SGHRS, CDR2 YFSETQ. CDR3 length equals 14 residues. V was shortened by 4 bases and J by 1 base, with 11 bases between the two germline ends. The CDR3 is CASSLTGFQETQYF. CDR3 DNA sequence: TGCGCCAGCAGCCTCACGGGGTTCCAAGAGACCCAGTACTTC.

V is TRBV11-2 and J is TRBJ1-5, with D hard to call. The germline CDR1 and CDR2 sequences are SGHAT and FQNNGV. Trimming removed 0 bases from V and 3 bases from J, with 3 bases in between. This CDR3 spans 13 amino acids. The CDR3 loop reads CASSLDLNQPQHF. The CDR3 DNA sequence: TGTGCCAGCAGCTTAGATCTCAATCAGCCCCAGCATTTT. Full variable domain (outside the CDR3, taken from reference TRBV11-2 and TRBJ1-5): EAGVAQSPRYKIIEKRQSVAFWCNPISGHATLYWYQQILGQGPKLLIQFQNNGVVDDSQLPKDRFSAERLKGVDSTLKIQPAKLEDSAVYLCASSLDLNQPQHFGDGTRLSIL.

This clone was counted between two and nine times. The rearrangement links TRBV6-4 to TRBJ1-6, with TRBD1 matching 7 bases. Germline V gene sequence: CDR1 MRHNA, CDR2 SNTAGT. This CDR3 is built from 16 residues. V lost 3 bases, J lost 10 bases, and 12 bases stayed unmatched. In DNA form, the CDR3 reads TGTGCCAGCAGTGAGCGGGATGAGGGGGCTGAATCACCCCTCCACTTT. Translated, it gives CASSERDEGAESPLHF.

The chain is built from TRBV30 and TRBJ1-2, with TRBD1 matching over 8 bases. Germline assignment: CDR1 GTSNPN and CDR2 SVGIG (reference sequence). The J segment lost 5 bases and the V segment lost 0 bases, leaving 11 bases of the junction unmatched. The CDR3 has 16 residues. CDR3 loop: CAWSVGRGPTIYGYTF. The DNA for the CDR3 is TGTGCCTGGAGTGTGGGCAGGGGGCCGACCATTTATGGCTACACCTTC.

The chain uses TRBV11-2 and TRBJ2-7, with 8 nucleotides matching TRBD2. This CDR3 has 15 residues. Germline CDR1 and CDR2: SGHAT and FQNNGV. Unmatched junction bases numbered 6, after V lost 5 bases and J lost 0 bases. CDR3 nucleotide sequence: TGTGCCAGCAGCCGGACTAGCTGGAGCTCCTACGAGCAGTACTTC. Its protein is CASSRTSWSSYEQYF.

The chain employs TRBV6-6 and TRBJ2-7; D might be TRBD2 (5 bases). Trimming took 0 bases from V and 7 from J, leaving 10 bases between them. This CDR3 has 13 amino acids. Germline lookup yields CDR1 MNHNY and CDR2 SVGAGI (reference sequence). CDR3 coding DNA: TGTGCCAGCAGTTACTCGGACCGAGGGGAGCAGTACTTC. Protein sequence: CASSYSDRGEQYF.

This chain connects TRBV5-1 to TRBJ2-1; tentative D call: TRBD1 (6 bases). V shed 4 bases and J shed 6 bases, with 8 bases lying between them. This CDR3 region has 12 residues. Germline V gives CDR1 SGHRS, CDR2 YFSETQ. The CDR3 spells CASSRDINEQFF. CDR3 bases: TGCGCCAGCAGCAGGGACATCAATGAGCAGTTCTTC. The full variable domain, its missing parts supplied by reference TRBV5-1 and TRBJ2-1, is KAGVTQTPRYLIKTRGQQVTLSCSPISGHRSVSWYQQTPGQGLQFLFEYFSETQRNKGNFPGRFSGRQFSNSRSEMNVSTLELGDSALYLCASSRDINEQFFGPGTRLTVL.

V is TRBV29-1 and J is TRBJ1-1, with TRBD1 identical over 8 bases. Germline V gene lookup returns CDR1 SQVTM and CDR2 ANQGSEA. Unmatched junction bases numbered 5, after V lost 4 bases and J lost 1 base. CDR3 length: 14 residues. The CDR3 loop is CSVGPGQGNTEAFF. CDR3 DNA sequence: TGCAGCGTTGGACCCGGACAGGGGAACACTGAAGCTTTCTTT.

The gene calls are TRBV18 and TRBJ2-5; 8 bases align to TRBD2. V was clipped by 2 bases and J by 1 base; unmatched bases: 6. Germline V gene lookup returns CDR1 KGHSH and CDR2 LQKENI. CDR3 length: 16 amino acids. The CDR3 nucleotides are TGTGCCAGCTCACCAAGAGGCGGGGGGACCCAAGAGACCCAGTACTTC. Translation: CASSPRGGGTQETQYF.

The genes are TRBV7-2 and TRBJ2-1, with D possibly matching TRBD2 (6 bases). Germline V gene data show CDR1 as SGHTA and CDR2 as FQGNSA. The CDR3 totals 15 residues. The germline V and J ends were trimmed by 5 bases and 6 bases, with 17 bases remaining between them. The CDR3 bases are TGTGCCAGCAGCCTTGGTTCGGGGGTCCGCAATGAGCAGTTCTTC. Translated: CASSLGSGVRNEQFF. Full variable domain (outside the CDR3, taken from reference TRBV7-2 and TRBJ2-1): GAGVSQSPSNKVTEKGKDVELRCDPISGHTALYWYRQSLGQGLEFLIYFQGNSAPDKSGLPSDRFSAERTGGSVSTLTIQRTQQEDSAVYLCASSLGSGVRNEQFFGPGTRLTVL.

This chain connects TRBV18 to TRBJ2-1; D call uncertain. The CDR3 loop spans 13 amino acids. The ends were cut back, 8 bases at V and 5 bases at J, with 13 bases in the middle. Germline V CDR1 and CDR2: KGHSH, LQKENI. The CDR3 sequence: CASLLSLDNEQFF. CDR3 sequence (DNA): TGTGCCAGCCTCCTTTCCCTCGACAATGAGCAGTTCTTC.

V usage is TRBV9 and J usage is TRBJ1-1; a weak D match, TRBD1 (6 bases). The CDR3 is 16 amino acids. V shed 4 bases and J shed 2 bases, with 18 bases lying between them. Germline V gene sequence: CDR1 SGDLS, CDR2 YYNGEE. Here the CDR3 reads CASSPREGQGNTEAFF. As DNA, the CDR3 is TGTGCCAGCAGCCCGCGGGAGGGACAAGGTAACACTGAAGCTTTCTTT.

This chain uses TRBV11-2 with TRBJ2-7, with 9 positions matching TRBD2. From germline, CDR1 is SGHAT and CDR2 FQNNGV. The junction had 7 bases not matched to a gene; V was cut back by 7 bases and J by 0 bases. CDR3 length: 15 residues. The CDR3 reads CASKGRAGGSYEQYV. CDR3 DNA sequence: TGTGCCAGCAAGGGGCGAGCGGGGGGCTCCTACGAGCAGTACGTC.

The gene calls are TRBV18 and TRBJ2-5; D remains ambiguous. The CDR3 totals 14 residues. CDR1 is KGHSH, CDR2 LQKENI, per germline. Deletions cut 1 base from V and 3 bases from J, with 9 bases between. The CDR3 sequence: CASSPRSGEETQYF. Here the CDR3 DNA reads TGTGCCAGCTCACCACGCAGTGGAGAAGAGACCCAGTACTTC.

This chain links TRBV19 with TRBJ2-1; 8 bases agree with TRBD2. The CDR3 length is 16 residues. Germline V gene data show CDR1 as LNHDA and CDR2 as SQIVND (reference sequence). The J segment lost 7 bases and the V segment lost 3 bases, leaving 11 bases of the junction unmatched. The DNA of the CDR3 is TGTGCCAGTAGTATTAGTAGCGGGAATATCAGAAATGAGCAGTTCTTC. Its translation: CASSISSGNIRNEQFF. Full variable domain (missing parts from reference TRBV19 and TRBJ2-1): DGGITQSPKYLFRKEGQNVTLSCEQNLNHDAMYWYRQDPGQGLRLIYYSQIVNDFQKGDIAEGYSVSREKKESFPLTVTSAQKNPTAFYLCASSISSGNIRNEQFFGPGTRLTVL.

This clone was picked up one time. The chain carries TRBV6-5 and TRBJ1-6; 7 nucleotides agree with TRBD1. In germline, CDR1 is MNHEY, CDR2 SVGAGI. CDR3 length equals 15 residues. The V and J ends lost 4 bases and 6 bases, in that order; junction bases with no gene match: 6. CDR3 sequence: CASSLDRAINSPLHF. The CDR3 DNA follows: TGTGCCAGCAGTTTAGACAGGGCAATTAATTCACCCCTCCACTTT.

The rearrangement joins TRBV7-2 to TRBJ2-5, with a tentative D call TRBD1 (7 bases). The germline V gene has CDR1 SGHTA and CDR2 FQGNSA. The CDR3 has 18 residues. V was pared by 1 base and J by 3 bases, with 21 bases between. CDR3 protein: CASSLVLVAGQPKETQYF. In DNA form, the CDR3 reads TGTGCCAGCAGCTTAGTACTGGTTGCGGGACAGCCCAAAGAGACCCAGTACTTC. The variable domain in full, with the rest retrieved from reference TRBV7-2 and TRBJ2-5, is GAGVSQSPSNKVTEKGKDVELRCDPISGHTALYWYRQSLGQGLEFLIYFQGNSAPDKSGLPSDRFSAERTGGSVSTLTIQRTQQEDSAVYLCASSLVLVAGQPKETQYFGPGTRLLVL.

In regard to this clone: One end of the junction varies from germline; a read error may be responsible. V usage is TRBV7-9 and J usage is TRBJ1-1; no firm D call. CDR1 and CDR2 from the germline V gene are SEHNR and FQNEAQ (reference sequence). The CDR3 spans 12 residues. The CDR3 DNA sequence: TGTTCCAGCAGCTTTATCGACACTGAAGCTTTCTTT. It specifies CSSSFIDTEAFF.

The chain links TRBV13 to TRBJ2-1; TRBD1 agrees at 8 bases. The CDR3 runs 14 residues. V shed 2 bases and J 7 bases; nucleotides not matched to a gene: 4. CDR1 and CDR2 from the germline V gene are PRHDT and FYEKMQ (reference sequence). The CDR3 DNA is TGTGCCAGCAGCTTACGACAGGGGAGGAATGAGCAGTTCTTC. Protein: CASSLRQGRNEQFF.

The chain links TRBV29-1 to TRBJ1-1; possible D gene TRBD1, 6 bases. Per germline, CDR1 SQVTM and CDR2 ANQGSEA. CDR3 length: 12 amino acids. V lost 7 bases and J 1 base, leaving 10 bases between the germline ends. CDR3 in amino acids: CSATGWNTEAFF. Here the CDR3 DNA reads TGCAGCGCTACAGGGTGGAACACTGAAGCTTTCTTT.

This clone came up once. At one end the junction does not follow the germline gene, possibly because of a read error. This chain links TRBV15 with TRBJ2-6; D might be TRBD1 (5 bases). The CDR3 extends over 14 amino acids. In germline, CDR1 is LNHNV, CDR2 YYDKDF (reference sequence). The CDR3 loop reads CATSKISGANGLTF. The CDR3 coding sequence is TGTGCCACCAGCAAGATCTCTGGGGCCAACGGCCTGACTTTC.